One sample yielded the 24 T cell receptor beta chains listed below, sequenced in a study of identical twins. From the 5' RACE reads, TCRdb called clonotypes with MiXCR, one entry per CDR3 protein. The data contain 400,000 to 550,000 distinct CDR3 sequences, approximately 22% of them singletons. This sample was shared with a second study, whose subject was T cells expressing NK-cell markers.

The sequenced material came from CD4+ T cells sorted from blood. These receptors were collected from a woman aged 18-29 years in good health.

V is TRBV20-1 and J is TRBJ2-7; D gene unclear. V lost 6 bases and J 3 bases, leaving 15 bases between the germline ends. Germline lookup yields CDR1 DFQATT and CDR2 SNEGSKA (reference sequence). CDR3 length equals 13 residues. The CDR3 loop is CSATFGWDYEQYF. In DNA, the CDR3 is TGCAGTGCCACCTTTGGGTGGGACTACGAGCAGTACTTC.

This clonotype was counted many times. The gene calls are TRBV5-1 and TRBJ2-2; no clear D. Germline assignment: CDR1 SGHRS and CDR2 YFSETQ. Trimming stripped 0 bases from V and 2 bases from J, with 8 bases between. This CDR3 is built from 15 residues. The CDR3 coding sequence is TGCGCCAGCAGCTTGGAACAACGAAACACCGGGGAGCTGTTTTTT. It is translated as CASSLEQRNTGELFF.

This chain links TRBV10-3 with TRBJ1-1; perhaps TRBD1 as D (6 bases). Germline V lookup: CDR1 ENHRY, CDR2 SYGVKD. V was shortened by 4 bases and J by 0 bases, with 15 bases between the two germline ends. This CDR3 has 16 residues. The CDR3, as DNA: TGTGCCATCAGTGGGGCCTCGGACAGATTGAACACTGAAGCTTTCTTT. As protein: CAISGASDRLNTEAFF.

This clonotype was observed a handful of times. The gene calls are TRBV12-3 or TRBV12-4 and TRBJ1-4; tentatively, D is TRBD1 (5 bases). CDR3 size: 15 residues. The V and J ends lost 1 base and 7 bases respectively, with 13 bases between them. The CDR3 sequence: CASSLGQGGGEKLFF. In DNA form, the CDR3 reads TGTGCCAGCAGTTTAGGGCAGGGAGGAGGTGAAAAACTGTTTTTT.

The chain joins TRBV7-6 to TRBJ1-1; D is unresolved. Per germline, CDR1 SGHVS and CDR2 FNYEAQ. This CDR3 contains 11 residues. V shed 11 bases and J shed 6 bases, with 13 bases lying between them. The CDR3, as DNA: TGTGCCGGGCCCGAGAGCGCTGAAGCTTTCTTT. Translated, it gives CAGPESAEAFF. The whole variable domain, remainder taken from reference TRBV7-6 and TRBJ1-1, is GAGVSQSPRYKVTKRGQDVALRCDPISGHVSLYWYRQALGQGPEFLTYFNYEAQQDKSGLPNDRFSAERPEGSISTLTIQRTEQRDSAMYRCAGPESAEAFFGQGTRLTVV.

This clonotype was seen only a few times. Written as DNA, the CDR3 is TGTGCCAGCAGGGGCCGGGACAGGCGTACTGAAGCTTTCTTT. Its translation is CASRGRDRRTEAFF. The genes are TRBV6-5 and TRBJ1-1, with TRBD1 matching over 8 bases. Trimming cost V 6 bases and J 5 bases; bases outside gene matches: 8. CDR3 length equals 14 residues. Germline V gives CDR1 MNHEY, CDR2 SVGAGI.

The table lists this clonotype with a few counts. CDR3 in DNA: TGTGCCAGCAGCTTGTTAAGGGTTGGGACCGGGGAGCTGTTTTTT. It is translated as CASSLLRVGTGELFF. V is TRBV5-6 and J is TRBJ2-2; D is unresolved. V was cut by 1 base and J by 5 bases, with 12 bases left in between. This CDR3 spans 15 amino acids. The germline V gene encodes CDR1 SGHDT and CDR2 YYEEEE. The variable domain in full, completed from reference TRBV5-6 and TRBJ2-2, reads DAGVTQSPTHLIKTRGQQVTLRCSPKSGHDTVSWYQQALGQGPQFIFQYYEEEERQRGNFPDRFSGHQFPNYSSELNVNALLLGDSALYLCASSLLRVGTGELFFGEGSRLTVL.

This clonotype was counted many times. V gene TRBV5-1 combines with J gene TRBJ2-1, with 9 bases identical to TRBD2. J gave up 10 bases and V 0 bases, and 8 bases lay outside the gene matches. The CDR3 has 15 amino acids. CDR1 SGHRS and CDR2 YFSETQ come from the germline V gene. CDR3 sequence reads: CASSLALAGVEEQFF. The CDR3 DNA follows: TGCGCCAGCAGCTTGGCGTTAGCGGGGGTGGAAGAGCAGTTCTTC. The full variable domain, rest sourced from reference TRBV5-1 and TRBJ2-1, is KAGVTQTPRYLIKTRGQQVTLSCSPISGHRSVSWYQQTPGQGLQFLFEYFSETQRNKGNFPGRFSGRQFSNSRSEMNVSTLELGDSALYLCASSLALAGVEEQFFGPGTRLTVL.

This chain links TRBV5-6 with TRBJ1-2; D ambiguous. V was shortened by 2 bases and J by 8 bases, with 16 bases between the two germline ends. This CDR3 contains 14 residues. Germline assignment: CDR1 SGHDT and CDR2 YYEEEE. The CDR3 loop is CASSLKGVAGGYTF. For the CDR3, the DNA is TGTGCCAGCAGCTTAAAGGGTGTGGCAGGAGGCTACACCTTC. Full variable domain (outside the CDR3, taken from reference TRBV5-6 and TRBJ1-2): DAGVTQSPTHLIKTRGQQVTLRCSPKSGHDTVSWYQQALGQGPQFIFQYYEEEERQRGNFPDRFSGHQFPNYSSELNVNALLLGDSALYLCASSLKGVAGGYTFGSGTRLTVV.

This clonotype was seen a few times. The chain has TRBV6-6 and TRBJ1-2; TRBD1 might be the D (5 bases). The CDR3 length is 13 residues. V shed 2 bases and J shed 3 bases, with 7 bases lying between them. Germline values: CDR1 MNHNY, CDR2 SVGAGI (reference sequence). The CDR3 coding sequence is TGTGCCAGCAGTTACCCCAGGGACTATGGCTACACCTTC. Translating gives CASSYPRDYGYTF.

This clonotype occurred a few times. The chain links TRBV20-1 to TRBJ2-7; maybe TRBD1 (7 bases). The CDR3 loop spans 13 amino acids. V gave up 6 bases and J gave up 1 base, with 13 bases separating them. Germline-derived CDR1 and CDR2 are DFQATT and SNEGSKA (reference sequence). DNA of the CDR3: TGCAGTGCAAGGGGGGACAGTTCCTACGAGCAGTACTTC. Amino acid sequence: CSARGDSSYEQYF.

This clonotype was seen a handful of times. J is TRBJ1-5 and V is TRBV12-3 or TRBV12-4; D is uncertain. CDR3 length: 14 residues. Trimming cost V 2 bases and J 1 base, with 6 bases left between them. The CDR3 loop reads CASSLWESNQPQHF. For the CDR3, the DNA is TGTGCCAGCAGTTTATGGGAGAGCAATCAGCCCCAGCATTTT.

This clonotype was picked up a small number of times. The chain combines TRBV30 with TRBJ2-7; TRBD2 might be the D (5 bases). This CDR3 region has 13 residues. Trimming took 8 bases from V and 5 from J, leaving 19 bases between them. Germline values: CDR1 GTSNPN, CDR2 SVGIG (reference sequence). The CDR3 DNA sequence: TGTGCCCTGGCGTCAGGCGGGCGCGACGAGCAGTACTTC. It is translated as CALASGGRDEQYF.

The sample holds a few counts of this clonotype. The chain couples TRBV20-1 to TRBJ1-2; D call uncertain. This CDR3 is built from 13 residues. From germline, CDR1 is DFQATT and CDR2 SNEGSKA (reference sequence). V was cut by 1 base and J by 1 base, with 7 bases left in between. CDR3 in amino acids: CSARGSVNYGYTF. CDR3 coding DNA: TGCAGTGCTAGAGGCAGCGTTAACTATGGCTACACCTTC.

In nucleotides, the CDR3 is TGTGCCTGGAGTGTGTTCACCCGGAGCTCTGGAAACACCATATATTTT. Amino acid sequence: CAWSVFTRSSGNTIYF. The gene calls are TRBV30 and TRBJ1-3; D gene uncertain. Germline V gene sequence: CDR1 GTSNPN, CDR2 SVGIG (reference sequence). The CDR3 covers 16 residues. With 0 bases removed from V and 0 bases from J, the gap between germline ends came to 12 bases.

The chain couples TRBV5-1 to TRBJ1-1; D might be TRBD1 (5 bases). This CDR3 is 15 amino acids long. Germline V lookup: CDR1 SGHRS, CDR2 YFSETQ. V was shortened by 8 bases and J by 3 bases, with 20 bases between the two germline ends. In nucleotides, the CDR3 is TGCGCCAGTAAAGGGTCCGGGACTGAACACACTGAAGCTTTCTTT. Amino acids: CASKGSGTEHTEAFF.

The gene calls are TRBV21-1 and TRBJ1-2. TRBV21-1 constitutes a pseudogene. The CDR3 has 15 residues. CDR3 nucleotide sequence: TGTGCCAGCAGCAAAGTTATCGGGGTTAACTATGGCTACACCTTC. As protein: CASSKVIGVNYGYTF.

Ten or more counts support this clonotype. The chain couples TRBV3-1 to TRBJ1-5; D gene ambiguous. Trimming cost V 1 base and J 6 bases, with 10 bases left between them. The CDR3 totals 14 residues. Germline CDR1 is LGHDT and CDR2 is YNNKEL (reference sequence). As DNA, the CDR3 is TGTGCCAGCAGCCAAGCCTACATCGGTCAGCCCCAGCATTTT. Translation: CASSQAYIGQPQHF. Variable domain in full (rest from reference TRBV3-1 and TRBJ1-5): DTAVSQTPKYLVTQMGNDKSIKCEQNLGHDTMYWYKQDSKKFLKIMFSYNNKELIINETVPNRFSPKSPDKAHLNLHINSLELGDSAVYFCASSQAYIGQPQHFGDGTRLSIL.

The V call is TRBV5-5, the J call TRBJ2-7; D is possibly TRBD1 or TRBD2 (5 bases each). Germline V gene sequence: CDR1 SGHKS, CDR2 YYEKEE (reference sequence). The CDR3 runs 13 residues. The V end was cut by 2 bases, the J end by 7 bases, with 13 bases between. The CDR3 sequence is CASSFIGTGEQYF. The DNA for the CDR3 is TGTGCCAGCAGCTTCATCGGGACGGGAGAGCAGTACTTC. The variable domain in full, with the rest retrieved from reference TRBV5-5 and TRBJ2-7, is DAGVTQSPTHLIKTRGQQVTLRCSPISGHKSVSWYQQVLGQGPQFIFQYYEKEERGRGNFPDRFSARQFPNYSSELNVNALLLGDSALYLCASSFIGTGEQYFGPGTRLTVT.

There are many counts of this clonotype. The chain joins TRBV18 to TRBJ1-6; D might be TRBD1 (6 bases). Germline V gene data show CDR1 as KGHSH and CDR2 as LQKENI. V lost 4 bases and J lost 6, with 13 bases in between. CDR3 length equals 15 residues. This CDR3 is CASSLSGAINSPLHF. The CDR3 DNA sequence: TGTGCCAGCTCACTCTCAGGGGCAATTAATTCACCCCTCCACTTT.

In its sample, this clonotype was seen a few times. This rearrangement joins TRBV6-1 to TRBJ2-7, with 15 positions matching TRBD2. This CDR3 contains 15 residues. In germline, CDR1 is MNHNS, CDR2 SASEGT. Unmatched junction bases numbered 1, after V lost 4 bases and J lost 3 bases. The CDR3, as DNA: TGTGCCAGCAGTGGGACTAGCGGGAGGGTCTACGAGCAGTACTTC. It codes for CASSGTSGRVYEQYF.

There are many counts of this clonotype. At one end, the junction sequence differs from germline, possibly due to a read error. The gene calls are TRBV7-6 and TRBJ2-7; possibly TRBD2 for D (5 bases). The CDR3 runs to 12 residues. Germline loops: CDR1 SGHVS, CDR2 FNYEAQ. The CDR3 protein is CASSSRGYEQYF. The CDR3 nucleotides read TGTGCCAGTAGCTCCCGGGGTTACGAGCAGTACTTC. Supplemented by reference TRBV7-6 and TRBJ2-7, the full variable domain reads GAGVSQSPRYKVTKRGQDVALRCDPISGHVSLYWYRQALGQGPEFLTYFNYEAQQDKSGLPNDRFSAERPEGSISTLTIQRTEQRDSAMYRCASSSRGYEQYFGPGTRLTVT.

This chain uses TRBV5-1 with TRBJ2-5; 7 nucleotides line up with TRBD1. V was pared by 3 bases and J by 0 bases, with 2 bases of the junction left unmatched. The CDR3 consists of 14 residues. The germline V gene has CDR1 SGHRS and CDR2 YFSETQ. CDR3 nucleotides: TGCGCCAGCAGCTCGACAGGGTACCAAGAGACCCAGTACTTC. This gives the protein CASSSTGYQETQYF.

In its sample, this clonotype was seen once. The chain employs TRBV6-2 or TRBV6-3 and TRBJ2-1; no reliable D call. Trimming took off 8 bases at V and 4 bases at J, with 21 bases between the two ends. CDR3 length equals 16 residues. Looked up from germline, CDR1 is MNHEY and CDR2 is SVGEGT. CDR3: CASGHRRLHLYNEQFF. Here the CDR3 DNA reads TGTGCCAGCGGTCATAGGCGACTTCATCTTTACAATGAGCAGTTCTTC.